Described below is a single T cell receptor beta chain sequence and its context. What it binds is not known. These data are taken from a study of T cell responses to AZD1222 COVID-19 vaccine. Study conclusions and caveats: Spike-specific TCR breadth and depth grew following two AZD1222 doses. Nearly half of unique spike-specific TCRs reportedly avoided B.1.351 and B.1.1.7 mutated regions. The donors showed a predominance of white British ancestry and of females, with possible underestimation of clonal diversity.

Analyses pooled second doses at about 4 or about 12 weeks. The CDR3 sequence is 15 residues long. Germline values: CDR1 SGHRS, CDR2 YFSETQ. Trimming took 0 bases from V and 0 from J, leaving 9 bases between them. Libraries were prepared by immunoSEQ multiplex PCR; TCRdb keeps only in-frame clonotypes and omits some of them. The table lists approximately 130,000 clones, 89% of them singletons, with about 9.9% in the top ten. The sequence derives from an adult who received the AZD1222 COVID-19 vaccine. Here the sequenced sample was peripheral blood, taken 28 days after the second AZD1222 dose. The chain joins TRBV5-1 to TRBJ2-5, with TRBD1 as a possible D gene (6 bases). The CDR3 bases are TGCGCCAGCAGCTTGGTGCAGGGGTACCAAGAGACCCAGTACTTC. Translating gives CASSLVQGYQETQYF.